The 12 T cell receptor beta chains reported below all come from one sample, sequenced in a study of blood T cell repertoires in COVID-19. The method was immunoSEQ multiplex PCR; TCRdb's version includes in-frame clones alone and lacks a portion of them. The data show around 230,000 clones, about nine tenths seen once. The sequencing sample was made of PBMCs or T cells enriched from blood (not recorded which). These receptors were collected from a woman aged 40 to 50 with acute COVID-19.

This chain joins TRBV28 and TRBJ1-2; D unclear. Looked up from germline, CDR1 is MDHEN and CDR2 is SYDVKM. This CDR3 has 15 amino acids. V dropped 6 bases and J dropped 4 bases, with 18 bases sitting between them. The CDR3 region has the DNA TGTGCCAGCAGGCTCAGTAAATCCGTGCCCTATGGCTACACCTTC. It codes for CASRLSKSVPYGYTF.

J is TRBJ1-1 and V is TRBV12-3 or TRBV12-4; D not resolved. There are 13 residues in the CDR3. Trimming shortened V by 6 bases and J by 0 bases, and 8 bases separated the two germline ends. CDR3 residues: CASSYAVNTEAFF. Written as DNA, the CDR3 is TGTGCCAGCAGCTACGCCGTGAACACTGAAGCTTTCTTT.

V and J are TRBV3-1 (or the pseudogene TRBV3-2) and TRBJ1-1; D call uncertain. Germline V gene lookup returns CDR1 LGHDT and CDR2 YNNKEL (reference sequence). Between the trimmed V and J ends, which lost 6 bases and 10 bases, there was a span of 18 bases. This CDR3 spans 13 amino acids. In nucleotides, the CDR3 is TGTGCCAGCAGTCGTGGGAGTTGGACTTCAGCTTTCTTT. This gives the protein CASSRGSWTSAFF.

The rearrangement joins TRBV10-3 to TRBJ2-2; TRBD2 agrees at 8 bases. Germline V gene lookup returns CDR1 ENHRY and CDR2 SYGVKD. The J segment lost 0 bases and the V segment lost 2 bases, leaving 23 bases of the junction unmatched. CDR3 size: 23 residues. The CDR3 sequence: CAISEPNRAGAGVGFANTGELFF. The CDR3, as DNA: TGTGCCATCAGTGAGCCGAACAGAGCGGGGGCTGGTGTAGGGTTCGCGAACACCGGGGAGCTGTTTTTT.

The chain recombines TRBV30 with TRBJ2-1; TRBD2 matches 9 bases. With 4 bases clipped from V and 7 bases from J, the junction kept 8 bases outside the gene matches. Germline CDR1 GTSNPN, CDR2 SVGIG (reference sequence). The CDR3 is 14 residues long. The chain's CDR3 is CAWTAGLAPNEQFF. As DNA, the CDR3 is TGTGCCTGGACCGCCGGACTAGCGCCGAATGAGCAGTTCTTC.

This clone has a single count. V usage is TRBV7-8 and J usage is TRBJ2-7, with 10 bases identical to TRBD2. V shed 5 bases and J 0 bases; nucleotides not matched to a gene: 4. The CDR3 totals 15 residues. The germline V gene encodes CDR1 SGHVS and CDR2 FQNEAQ. DNA of the CDR3: TGTGCCAGCAGCGTTAGCGGGGGGTCCTCCTACGAGCAGTACGTC. Its protein is CASSVSGGSSYEQYV.

The V gene is TRBV7-3, the J gene TRBJ1-1; D not certain. The CDR3 covers 13 residues. The germline V gene has CDR1 SGHTA and CDR2 FQGTGA. V lost 5 bases to trimming and J lost 1 base, with 8 bases between them. The CDR3 spells CASSGYRNTEAFF. Written as DNA, the CDR3 is TGTGCCAGCAGCGGGTACAGGAACACTGAAGCTTTCTTT.

The chain has TRBV19 and TRBJ1-2; D uncertain. The CDR3 extends over 14 amino acids. The germline V gene has CDR1 LNHDA and CDR2 SQIVND (reference sequence). V dropped 2 bases and J dropped 5 bases, with 12 bases sitting between them. In DNA, the CDR3 is TGTGCCAGTAGTATAAGAGCAGACGGGTATGGCTACACCTTC. Residues: CASSIRADGYGYTF. Full variable domain (remainder filled in from reference TRBV19 and TRBJ1-2): DGGITQSPKYLFRKEGQNVTLSCEQNLNHDAMYWYRQDPGQGLRLIYYSQIVNDFQKGDIAEGYSVSREKKESFPLTVTSAQKNPTAFYLCASSIRADGYGYTFGSGTRLTVV.

V usage is TRBV7-3 and J usage is TRBJ2-5, with 10 positions matching TRBD2. V shed 6 bases and J 4 bases; nucleotides not matched to a gene: 2. This CDR3 region has 13 residues. Germline CDR1 is SGHTA and CDR2 is FQGTGA. For the CDR3, the DNA is TGTGCCAGCAGTCCTAGCGGGGGAGAGACCCAGTACTTC. Protein: CASSPSGGETQYF.

The chain employs TRBV7-3 and TRBJ1-1; weak D call: TRBD1 (6 bases). Germline V gives CDR1 SGHTA, CDR2 FQGTGA. The CDR3 is 15 residues long. Trimming stripped 1 base from V and 6 bases from J, with 15 bases between. The CDR3 DNA reads TGTGCCAGCAGCTTAATCGGGGGGCGCGGCGCTGAAGCTTTCTTT. Translation: CASSLIGGRGAEAFF.

This clone was detected a few times. CDR3 loop: CASSRPSTNEKLFF. The CDR3 nucleotides are TGTGCCAGCAGCCGGCCGTCAACTAATGAAAAACTGTTTTTT. The V call is TRBV3-1 (or the pseudogene TRBV3-2), the J call TRBJ1-4; D is unclear. Trimming cost V 4 bases and J 0 bases, with 6 bases left between them. Germline lookup yields CDR1 LGHDT and CDR2 YNNKEL (reference sequence). This CDR3 is built from 14 residues.

The J gene is TRBJ2-1, the V gene TRBV3-1 (or the pseudogene TRBV3-2), with TRBD2 identical over 9 bases. The J segment lost 11 bases and the V segment lost 0 bases, leaving 5 bases of the junction unmatched. The CDR3 loop spans 14 amino acids. Germline V lookup: CDR1 LGHDT, CDR2 YNNKEL (reference sequence). This chain's CDR3 is CASSQDRSGGKQFF. The CDR3 bases are TGTGCCAGCAGCCAAGATCGTAGCGGGGGAAAGCAGTTCTTC.